This T cell receptor beta chain came from a study of T-cell reconstitution after alpha-beta-depleted transplantation in children. Germline V gene lookup returns CDR1 SQVTM and CDR2 ANQGSEA. After removal of 6 bases from V and 7 bases from J, the junction contained 9 bases not matched to a gene. The CDR3 has 13 residues. During its preparation, the TCRbeta library received unique molecular identifiers. Each CDR3 protein gets one entry after TCRdb re-called the PCR reads with MiXCR. This sample carries hundreds of thousands of distinct CDR3 sequences, over 10% of them seen once, and the ten largest clones take 2% to 2.5%. This clonotype was recorded many times. Its antigen is unknown. General study findings and limits: Expanded graft clones numbering several hundred reportedly gave rise to alpha-beta T cells about two months after transplant. Surviving recipient T cells and thymic progenitors accounted for the high day-60 TCRbeta diversity observed in some patients. Once a year had passed after transplant, T-cell counts and diversity came mostly from newly produced T cells.

The clonotype originates from a male patient between 5 and 17 years old who had a stem cell transplant for acute myeloid leukemia, so the T cells may come from the graft donor. This chain uses TRBV29-1 with TRBJ2-1, with 7 positions matching TRBD2. The specimen comprised PBMCs, mostly from graft donor cells, sampled 360 days after TCRalphabeta/CD19-depleted stem cell transplant. The CDR3 DNA sequence: TGCAGCGTGGGGGGGGTAGTCCCTAATGAGCAGTTCTTC. Amino acid sequence: CSVGGVVPNEQFF.